Shown below are 19 T cell receptor beta chains from a single sample sequenced in a study of blood T cell repertoires in COVID-19. Clones were sequenced by immunoSEQ multiplex PCR, and TCRdb holds only the in-frame ones, with some missing. The profile shows approximately 300,000 clones, about nine tenths of them singletons. The sequencing sample was made of PBMCs or T cells enriched from blood (not recorded which). The receptors were gathered from a man in his sixties who had recovered from COVID-19.

V usage is TRBV5-1 and J usage is TRBJ2-2, with D maybe TRBD1 (8 bases). Looked up from germline, CDR1 is SGHRS and CDR2 is YFSETQ. The V end lost 3 bases, the J end lost 4 bases, and 16 bases lay between the germline ends. The CDR3 runs to 16 residues. The CDR3 reads CASSSRQGRGTGELFF. The CDR3 DNA follows: TGCGCCAGCAGCTCAAGACAGGGGAGGGGCACCGGGGAGCTGTTTTTT.

The CDR3 nucleotides are TGTGCCAGCAGTGTGCGATTGAGCGGGGATACAGATACGCAGTATTTT. It translates to CASSVRLSGDTDTQYF. The rearrangement joins TRBV2 to TRBJ2-3; 7 bases map to TRBD2. The CDR3 sequence is 16 residues long. J was trimmed by 3 bases and V by 4 bases; bases with no gene match: 10. The germline gives CDR1 SNHLY, CDR2 FYNNEI.

This CDR3 reads CASRASGSQYNEQFF. Here the CDR3 DNA reads TGTGCCAGCAGAGCCAGCGGGAGTCAATACAATGAGCAGTTCTTC. The chain has TRBV9 and TRBJ2-1, with 8 bases aligning to TRBD2. This CDR3 comprises 15 residues. V dropped 5 bases and J dropped 4; count of bases not matched to a gene: 8. Per the germline V gene, CDR1 is SGDLS and CDR2 is YYNGEE.

The genes are TRBV5-1 and TRBJ1-2; D is undetermined. Trimming took 5 bases from V and 3 from J, leaving 20 bases between them. This CDR3 is built from 16 residues. Germline V lookup: CDR1 SGHRS, CDR2 YFSETQ. Here the CDR3 reads CASRPRMADYDYGYTF. The CDR3 nucleotides read TGCGCCAGCAGACCGAGGATGGCAGATTATGACTATGGCTACACCTTC. The full variable domain, completed using reference TRBV5-1 and TRBJ1-2, is KAGVTQTPRYLIKTRGQQVTLSCSPISGHRSVSWYQQTPGQGLQFLFEYFSETQRNKGNFPGRFSGRQFSNSRSEMNVSTLELGDSALYLCASRPRMADYDYGYTFGSGTRLTVV.

The chain couples TRBV15 to TRBJ2-7; 7 nucleotides agree with TRBD1. There are 14 residues in the CDR3. Germline V gene data show CDR1 as LNHNV and CDR2 as YYDKDF (reference sequence). Trimming removed 1 base from V and 7 bases from J; junction bases left unmatched: 7. The chain's CDR3 is CATSRVGAGGEQYF. CDR3 nucleotide sequence: TGTGCCACCAGCAGAGTCGGGGCAGGGGGAGAGCAGTACTTC.

The V call is TRBV4-2, the J call TRBJ2-7; 11 nucleotides match TRBD1. Looked up from germline, CDR1 is LGHNA and CDR2 is YNFKEQ. The J segment lost 5 bases and the V segment lost 2 bases, leaving 5 bases of the junction unmatched. The CDR3 is 15 amino acids. Here the CDR3 reads CASSQWDRGTHEQYF. CDR3 nucleotide sequence: TGTGCCAGCAGCCAATGGGACAGGGGGACCCACGAGCAGTACTTC.

This rearrangement joins TRBV7-9 to TRBJ1-4; D remains unclear. CDR3 length: 15 residues. Germline-derived CDR1 and CDR2 are SEHNR and FQNEAQ (reference sequence). Trimming left V 6 bases short and J 5 bases short, with 16 bases between. CDR3 loop: CASSPLRAANEKLFF. The CDR3 DNA reads as TGTGCCAGCAGTCCATTGAGGGCAGCAAATGAAAAACTGTTTTTT.

This clone was recorded once. The chain employs TRBV6-5 and TRBJ1-5; 9 bases fit TRBD1. The CDR3 totals 15 residues. V shed 5 bases, J shed 3 bases, and the junction held 5 bases outside the gene matches. Germline V gene data show CDR1 as MNHEY and CDR2 as SVGAGI. CDR3 sequence reads: CASSPGTGSNQPQHF. The CDR3 coding sequence is TGTGCCAGCAGTCCCGGGACAGGGTCCAATCAGCCCCAGCATTTT.

The genes are TRBV2 and TRBJ1-5, with D unclear. CDR1 and CDR2 (germline): SNHLY, FYNNEI. This CDR3 region has 13 residues. The V end lost 6 bases, the J end lost 12 bases, and 18 bases lay between the germline ends. The chain's CDR3 is CASRVGEGPSQHF. The CDR3 DNA reads TGTGCCAGCAGAGTCGGGGAGGGCCCCAGCCAGCATTTT.

J is TRBJ2-3 and V is TRBV19; D may be TRBD2 (6 bases). Trimming left V 2 bases short and J 5 bases short, with 17 bases between. Per the germline V gene, CDR1 is LNHDA and CDR2 is SQIVND (reference sequence). The CDR3 length is 16 residues. The CDR3 is CASSIYSSASGDTQYF. In DNA, the CDR3 is TGTGCCAGTAGTATATACTCTAGCGCAAGCGGAGATACGCAGTATTTT.

A note on this clone: This sample also contains other DNA sequences that code for the same CDR3. This chain joins TRBV27 and TRBJ1-2; 8 positions agree with TRBD1. Unmatched junction bases numbered 7, after V lost 6 bases and J lost 7 bases. Germline-derived CDR1 and CDR2 are MNHEY and SMNVEV (reference sequence). The CDR3 has 13 residues. As DNA, the CDR3 is TGTGCCAGCAGCCCTGGACAGGGCAGTGGCTACACCTTC. Residues: CASSPGQGSGYTF.

Comments on this clone: The sample contains more than one DNA sequence encoding this CDR3. The chain combines TRBV27 with TRBJ2-7, with TRBD1 identical over 7 bases. This CDR3 is 14 amino acids long. V shed 3 bases, J shed 3 bases, and the junction held 5 bases outside the gene matches. Germline lookup yields CDR1 MNHEY and CDR2 SMNVEV (reference sequence). CDR3 in amino acids: CASSFSAGGYEQYF. CDR3 DNA: TGTGCCAGCAGTTTTTCCGCAGGGGGCTACGAGCAGTACTTC.

V gene TRBV6-5 combines with J gene TRBJ2-2; the D is unclear. The CDR3 length is 14 residues. The V gene's germline CDR1 is MNHEY and CDR2 SVGAGI. The V end was cut by 7 bases, the J end by 9 bases, with 18 bases between. CDR3 bases: TGTGCCAGCAAGGCGATAGAGAGGCACCGGGAGCTGTTTTTT. Its translation: CASKAIERHRELFF.

In regard to this clone: At one end the junction does not follow the germline gene, possibly because of a read error. The chain employs TRBV6-5 and TRBJ2-7; TRBD2 agrees at 10 bases. Germline V gene data show CDR1 as MNHEY and CDR2 as SVGAGI. The CDR3 spans 13 residues. Written as DNA, the CDR3 is TGTGCCAGCAGTTACTCAGGGCTAGCGGGAGCTTCCTTC. Encoded protein: CASSYSGLAGASF.

V and J are TRBV24-1 and TRBJ1-1, with 10 positions matching TRBD1. The CDR3 has 16 amino acids. CDR1 and CDR2 (germline): KGHDR, SFDVKD. Trimming took 4 bases from V and 4 from J; bases not matched to a gene: 8. The CDR3 is CATSDPRTGGGTEAFF. As DNA, the CDR3 is TGTGCCACCAGTGACCCCAGGACAGGGGGGGGCACTGAAGCTTTCTTT.

This sequence joins TRBV10-3 and TRBJ2-1; 11 nucleotides match TRBD1. With 7 bases clipped from V and 10 bases from J, the junction kept 6 bases outside the gene matches. Germline CDR1 is ENHRY and CDR2 is SYGVKD. This CDR3 region has 13 residues. For the CDR3, the DNA is TGTGCCATCACCGGGACAGGGGGGTTAGAGCAGTTCTTC. It codes for CAITGTGGLEQFF.

The chain carries TRBV5-1 and TRBJ2-7; D gene unclear. V lost 7 bases and J 0 bases, leaving 17 bases between the germline ends. Germline V lookup: CDR1 SGHRS, CDR2 YFSETQ. This CDR3 spans 15 amino acids. The CDR3 is CASGRGELSSYEQYF. CDR3 DNA sequence: TGCGCCAGCGGTCGAGGAGAACTATCCTCCTACGAGCAGTACTTC. Full variable domain (remainder filled in from reference TRBV5-1 and TRBJ2-7): KAGVTQTPRYLIKTRGQQVTLSCSPISGHRSVSWYQQTPGQGLQFLFEYFSETQRNKGNFPGRFSGRQFSNSRSEMNVSTLELGDSALYLCASGRGELSSYEQYFGPGTRLTVT.

The chain recombines TRBV19 with TRBJ1-6; 8 bases fit TRBD1. Trimming at V came to 4 bases and at J to 7 bases, leaving 3 bases not matched to a gene. This CDR3 region has 14 residues. CDR1 is LNHDA and CDR2 is SQIVND in the germline V gene (reference sequence). The CDR3 region has the DNA TGTGCCAGTAGTAGACAGGGGTTCAATTCACCCCTCCACTTT. Its protein product is CASSRQGFNSPLHF.

This clone is a singleton in its sample. The chain carries TRBV28 and TRBJ2-4; TRBD1 aligns across 10 bases. J was trimmed by 6 bases and V by 5 bases; bases with no gene match: 10. Germline loops: CDR1 MDHEN, CDR2 SYDVKM. The CDR3 has 16 residues. The CDR3 region has the DNA TGTGCCAGCAGTGGCAACCCGGGACAGGGGACAAACATTCAGTACTTC. This gives the protein CASSGNPGQGTNIQYF.